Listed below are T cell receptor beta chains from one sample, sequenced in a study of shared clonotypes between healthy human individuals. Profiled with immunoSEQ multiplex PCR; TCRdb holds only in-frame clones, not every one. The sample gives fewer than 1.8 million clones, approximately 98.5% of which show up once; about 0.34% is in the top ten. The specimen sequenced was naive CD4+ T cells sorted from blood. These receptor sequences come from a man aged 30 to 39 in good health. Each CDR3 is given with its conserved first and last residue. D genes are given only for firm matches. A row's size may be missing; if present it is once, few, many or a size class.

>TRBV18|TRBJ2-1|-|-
CASSQPRGSYNEQFF
TGTGCCAGCTCACAGCCGCGGGGCTCCTACAATGAGCAGTTCTTC
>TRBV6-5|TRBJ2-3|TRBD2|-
CASSRTSVEDTQYF
TGTGCCAGCAGTCGGACTAGCGTGGAAGATACGCAGTATTTT
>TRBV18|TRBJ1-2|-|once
CASSPLAYGYTF
TGTGCCAGCTCACCACTGGCCTATGGCTACACCTTC
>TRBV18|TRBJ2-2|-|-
CASSPKRWEAGELFF
TGTGCCAGCTCCCCCAAACGGTGGGAGGCCGGGGAGCTGTTTTTT
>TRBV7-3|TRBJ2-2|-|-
CASTKDVVNTGELFF
TGTGCCAGCACCAAAGATGTGGTGAACACCGGGGAGCTGTTTTTT
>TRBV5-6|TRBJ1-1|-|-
CASSLTSGHLNTEAFF
TGTGCCAGCAGCTTAACTTCGGGACATTTGAACACTGAAGCTTTCTTT
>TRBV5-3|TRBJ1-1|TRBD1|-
CARPGTGQTEAFF
TGTGCCAGACCCGGGACAGGCCAGACTGAAGCTTTCTTT
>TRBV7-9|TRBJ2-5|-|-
CASSHRQTGRLETQYF
TGTGCCAGCAGCCATCGACAGACAGGGAGGCTAGAGACCCAGTACTTC
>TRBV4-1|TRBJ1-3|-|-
CASRQRTPTQAGNTIYF
TGCGCCAGCAGACAACGGACACCGACCCAAGCTGGAAACACCATATATTTT
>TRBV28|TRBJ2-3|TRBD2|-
CASSFRGRGDTQYF
TGTGCCAGCAGTTTTCGCGGGAGGGGAGATACGCAGTATTTT
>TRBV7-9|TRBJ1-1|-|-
CASSQQNTEAFF
TGTGCCAGCAGTCAGCAGAACACTGAAGCTTTCTTT
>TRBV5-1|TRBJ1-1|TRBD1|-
CASSLVQGATEAFF
TGCGCCAGCAGCTTGGTACAGGGGGCCACTGAAGCTTTCTTT
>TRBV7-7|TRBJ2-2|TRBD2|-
CASSRDSGRVSTGELFF
TGTGCTAGCAGCCGTGATAGCGGGAGGGTATCCACCGGGGAGCTGTTTTTT
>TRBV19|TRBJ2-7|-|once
CASSTRHNLQPYEQYF
TGTGCCAGTAGTACCCGTCACAACCTACAGCCCTACGAGCAGTACTTC
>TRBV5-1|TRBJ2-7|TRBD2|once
CASSPSSTSGRAYEQYF
TGCGCCAGCAGCCCATCCTCGACTAGCGGGAGAGCCTACGAGCAGTACTTC
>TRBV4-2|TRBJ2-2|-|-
CASSQVRAVAGELFF
TGTGCCAGCAGCCAAGTTAGGGCCGTCGCCGGGGAGCTGTTTTTT